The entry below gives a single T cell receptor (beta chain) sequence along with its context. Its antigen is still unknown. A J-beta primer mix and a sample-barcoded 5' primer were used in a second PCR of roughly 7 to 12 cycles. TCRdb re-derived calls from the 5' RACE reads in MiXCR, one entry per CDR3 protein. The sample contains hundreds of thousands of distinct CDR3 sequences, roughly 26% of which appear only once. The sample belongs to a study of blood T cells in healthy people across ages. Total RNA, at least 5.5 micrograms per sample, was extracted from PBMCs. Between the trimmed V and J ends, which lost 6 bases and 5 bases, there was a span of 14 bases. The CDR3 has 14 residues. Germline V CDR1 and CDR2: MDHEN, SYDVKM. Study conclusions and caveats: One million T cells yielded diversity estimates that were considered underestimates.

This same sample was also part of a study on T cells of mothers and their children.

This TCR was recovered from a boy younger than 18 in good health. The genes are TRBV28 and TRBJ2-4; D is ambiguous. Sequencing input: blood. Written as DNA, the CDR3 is TGTGCCAGCAGCCAACTTTCCTTCGAAAACATTCAGTACTTC. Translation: CASSQLSFENIQYF.